Described below is a single T cell receptor beta chain sequence and its context. Its antigen has not been determined. Within one base of it there is no much larger clone, and no base qualities were kept. The library was built by means of the immunoSEQ multiplex PCR assay. The table was pulled from immuneACCESS by TCRdb, which kept in-frame rearrangements only. Such tables lose some clones; where checked, under half of the loss comes from unresolved V genes, and the rest has no known cause. The sample includes 80,000 to 95,000 clones, with around 83% observed a single time. The ten top clones hold 0.82% of the sample. These data originate in a study of radiotherapy plus CTLA-4 blockade in lung cancer (dated by TCRdb to the late 2010s). Turning to the overall study: Objective responses were observed in 15% to 20% of enrolled patients, and disease control was achieved in around 30%. The paper as a whole reports these results and caveats: TCR clones derived from tumors expanded in peripheral blood after treatment with radiotherapy and ipilimumab. Increased serum interferon-beta after radiation, together with early dynamic changes in blood T cell clones, were reported to be the strongest predictors of response.

In this study, focal radiation therapy paired with CTLA-4 blockade (ipilimumab) was tested in patients who had chemo-refractory metastatic non-small-cell lung cancer. V was cut back by 2 bases and J by 5 bases, leaving a gap of 16 bases between them. Counted from cysteine to phenylalanine, this CDR3 has 15 amino acids. This entry keeps only the CDR3 DNA: 45 bases, framed from base 1. Per the germline V gene (reference sequence), SGHNT is the CDR1 and YYREEE is the CDR2. This TCR came from a human donor with non-small cell lung cancer who had stable disease on radiotherapy plus ipilimumab. The sequences come from peripheral blood, collected from a patient treated with radiotherapy plus ipilimumab. This sequence uses TRBV5-4 and TRBJ1-2; the D gene assignment is ambiguous. The base sequence is TGTGCCAGCAGCTTCTCCGCGCGGGCAGATTATGGCTACACCTTC. This is translated as CASSFSARADYGYTF.